This entry lists 13 T cell receptor beta chains sequenced from one sample in a study of spatial heterogeneity in lung cancer. A single record per CDR3 protein comes from TCRdb applying MiXCR to the 5' RACE reads. The table records 8,500 to 14,000 distinct CDR3 sequences, under 4.5% of them present only once. The time point was: sample taken at primary tumor resection. Frozen PBMC, nontumor lung or tumor provided whole RNA, which was sequenced unsorted. The sequencing here drew on PBMCs, taken at surgery. The receptors derive from a female donor with early-stage non-small cell lung cancer.

In this sample, this clonotype turned up many times. The library was prepared for alpha chains; this beta chain is a stray read, so its frequency means little. V is TRBV11-2 and J is TRBJ2-2, with 8 bases lining up with TRBD2. CDR1 SGHAT and CDR2 FQNNGV come from the germline V gene. V shed 5 bases and J 0 bases; nucleotides not matched to a gene: 11. The CDR3 length is 18 residues. The CDR3 nucleotides read TGTGCCAGCAGCCCCGGACTAGCTACGGGGTCGAACACCGGGGAGCTGTTTTTT. It specifies CASSPGLATGSNTGELFF.

This clonotype appeared many times. Within a library made for alpha chains, this beta chain is off target, and its count is uninformative. The chain couples TRBV12-3 or TRBV12-4 to TRBJ2-1, with D unclear. This CDR3 spans 17 amino acids. V lost 2 bases and J 0 bases, leaving 14 bases between the germline ends. The CDR3 region has the DNA TGTGCCAGCAGTTTAATGAAGTTGGGTTCCTCCTACAATGAGCAGTTCTTC. Its translation is CASSLMKLGSSYNEQFF.

This clonotype was counted a single time. With the library built for alpha chains, this beta chain is off target and its frequency is not meaningful. V and J are TRBV19 and TRBJ2-3; maybe TRBD1 (6 bases). The germline gives CDR1 LNHDA, CDR2 SQIVND (reference sequence). The CDR3 covers 12 residues. Trimming took 9 bases from V and 7 from J, leaving 14 bases between them. DNA for the CDR3: TGTGCCAGCAAAGACAGGAGTAATACGCAGTATTTT. Residues: CASKDRSNTQYF.

There are many counts of this clonotype. One end of the junction is discordant with germline, which a read error may explain. For a library built for alpha chains, this beta chain is a stray read; little rests on its size. The chain couples TRBV28 to TRBJ2-1; 8 bases line up with TRBD2. CDR1 and CDR2 (germline): MDHEN, SYDVKM. The CDR3 totals 14 residues. This CDR3 is CVSSLRLAHNEQFF. The CDR3 DNA sequence: TGTGTCAGCAGTTTGCGACTAGCGCACAATGAGCAGTTCTTC.

This clonotype is termed medium-sized. This beta chain is a stray read from a library made for alpha chains; its abundance is not meaningful. The chain is built from TRBV29-1 and TRBJ2-1, with D possibly being TRBD1 (5 bases). Germline CDR1 is SQVTM and CDR2 is ANQGSEA. This CDR3 has 15 residues. V lost 2 bases, J lost 1 base, and 12 bases lay in between. The CDR3 nucleotides read TGCAGCGTTGAACACAGGAGTAGGTCCTACAATGAGCAGTTCTTC. Its translation is CSVEHRSRSYNEQFF.

This clonotype was recorded many times. Because the library targeted alpha chains, this beta chain is an off-target read whose size means little. The chain couples TRBV4-2 to TRBJ2-7; a weak D match, TRBD1 (6 bases). This CDR3 is built from 16 residues. Trimming cost V 0 bases and J 3 bases, with 15 bases left between them. CDR1 and CDR2 from the germline V gene are LGHNA and YNFKEQ. CDR3 in amino acids: CASSQDRVGAHYEQYF. The DNA for the CDR3 is TGTGCCAGCAGCCAAGATAGGGTGGGGGCCCACTACGAGCAGTACTTC.

This clonotype was observed many times. As an off-target read in a library built for alpha chains, this beta chain has a frequency of little significance. The chain combines TRBV4-3 with TRBJ2-3; maybe TRBD1 (5 bases). Trimming left V 0 bases short and J 9 bases short, with 10 bases between. CDR1 and CDR2 from the germline V gene are LGHNA and YSLEER. This CDR3 spans 13 amino acids. The CDR3 reads CASSQDSDRTQYF. The CDR3 coding sequence is TGCGCCAGCAGCCAAGATAGTGACAGAACGCAGTATTTT.

Points on this clonotype: Sequence at one end of the junction differs from germline and may be a read error. A library made for alpha chains picked up this beta chain off target, so its size means little. V usage is TRBV5-6 and J usage is TRBJ2-1; possibly TRBD1 for D (6 bases). In germline, CDR1 is SGHDT, CDR2 YYEEEE. The length of the CDR3 is 13 residues. Here the CDR3 DNA reads TGTGCCAGCAGGTTGGGGGCTGGGGAGCCGGAGTTCTTC. This gives the protein CASRLGAGEPEFF.

Turning to this clonotype: Since the library was made to target alpha chains, this beta chain is a stray read and its abundance is not meaningful. The gene calls are TRBV14 and TRBJ2-5; no clear D gene. Germline V gene sequence: CDR1 SGHDN, CDR2 FVKESK. The CDR3 has 12 residues. Trimming pared 0 bases from V and 4 bases from J, leaving 3 bases between. The CDR3 DNA sequence: TGTGCCAGCAGCCAAGAGGGAGAGACCCAGTACTTC. Protein product: CASSQEGETQYF.

This clonotype came up a few times. The size of this beta chain means little, since it is a stray read in a library made for alpha chains. The genes are TRBV20-1 and TRBJ2-1; no clear D. CDR3 size: 12 residues. Trimming left V 4 bases short and J 5 bases short, with 9 bases between. The V gene's germline CDR1 is DFQATT and CDR2 SNEGSKA (reference sequence). The CDR3 protein is CSATDDNNEQFF. The DNA of the CDR3 is TGCAGTGCTACAGACGATAACAATGAGCAGTTCTTC.

This clonotype was seen at least ten times. The size of this beta chain means little, since it is a stray read in a library made for alpha chains. The chain's CDR3 is CASSPAPNNEQFF. The CDR3 DNA reads as TGTGCCAGCAGCCCCGCTCCAAACAATGAGCAGTTCTTC. The chain links TRBV4-2 to TRBJ2-1; D is undetermined. The V end lost 4 bases, the J end lost 5 bases, and 9 bases lay between the germline ends. This CDR3 has 13 amino acids. The germline gives CDR1 LGHNA, CDR2 YNFKEQ.

This clonotype was recorded many times. This beta chain came through as a stray read in a library set up for alpha chains, and its size says little. V and J are TRBV18 and TRBJ2-6; no definite D call. In germline, CDR1 is KGHSH, CDR2 LQKENI. V was trimmed by 0 bases and J by 1 base, leaving 13 bases between them. This CDR3 has 18 residues. The CDR3 region is CASSPPGREISGANVLTF. The CDR3 DNA sequence: TGTGCCAGCTCACCACCGGGCAGAGAGATTTCTGGGGCCAACGTCCTGACTTTC.

In its sample, this clonotype was seen many times. The library was built for alpha chains, so this beta chain is an off-target read and its size means little. This chain uses TRBV29-1 with TRBJ1-3; D is ambiguous. CDR3 length: 15 amino acids. The germline V gene has CDR1 SQVTM and CDR2 ANQGSEA. V gave up 5 bases and J gave up 0 bases, with 14 bases separating them. CDR3 coding DNA: TGCAGCGTTCCTCAGGCCACCGCCTCTGGAAACACCATATATTTT. This translates into CSVPQATASGNTIYF.